The 8 T cell receptor beta chains reported below all come from one sample, sequenced in a study of shared clonotypes between healthy human individuals. The naive CD8 population came from CD45RO-negative cells selected for CCR7, without terminally differentiated effector memory CD45RA+ cells. The assay was immunoSEQ multiplex PCR, and TCRdb's table has in-frame clones only and misses some. There are 1.5 million to 2.5 million clones in the sample; around 96% occur only once, and around 1% lies in the top ten. Material: naive CD8+ T cells sorted from blood. The receptors shown here come from a man aged 18-30 years in good health.

The CDR3 DNA follows: TGTGCCAGCAGCTTGGCGCCTGGCGGGGGGTTCTCCTACAATGAGCAGTTCTTC. Protein sequence: CASSLAPGGGFSYNEQFF. The chain recombines TRBV5-4 with TRBJ2-1; TRBD2 matches at 8 bases. V lost 0 bases, J lost 0 bases, and 8 bases stayed unmatched. Germline CDR1 is SGHNT and CDR2 is YYREEE (reference sequence). The CDR3 loop spans 18 amino acids.

A note on this clone: This sample also contains other DNA sequences that code for the same CDR3. This rearrangement joins TRBV9 to TRBJ2-7, with TRBD1 as a possible D gene (5 bases). V dropped 2 bases and J dropped 0 bases, with 6 bases sitting between them. Germline CDR1 is SGDLS and CDR2 is YYNGEE. The CDR3 runs 13 residues. The CDR3 here is CASSVDSSYEQYF. CDR3 DNA sequence: TGTGCCAGCAGCGTCGACAGCTCCTACGAGCAGTACTTC. The full variable domain, rest sourced from reference TRBV9 and TRBJ2-7, is DSGVTQTPKHLITATGQRVTLRCSPRSGDLSVYWYQQSLDQGLQFLIQYYNGEERAKGNILERFSAQQFPDLHSELNLSSLELGDSALYFCASSVDSSYEQYFGPGTRLTVT.

The chain carries TRBV30 and TRBJ1-4; D ambiguous. CDR3 length: 12 amino acids. V was clipped by 6 bases and J by 5 bases, with 10 bases between them. CDR1 GTSNPN and CDR2 SVGIG come from the germline V gene (reference sequence). The CDR3 nucleotides are TGTGCCTGTTCCCAGTGGAATGAAAAACTGTTTTTT. This translates into CACSQWNEKLFF. The full variable domain, rest sourced from reference TRBV30 and TRBJ1-4, is SQTIHQWPATLVQPVGSPLSLECTVEGTSNPNLYWYRQAAGRGLQLLFYSVGIGQISSEVPQNLSASRPQDRQFILSSKKLLLSDSGFYLCACSQWNEKLFFGSGTQLSVL.

This clone came up once. The V call is TRBV5-1, the J call TRBJ2-3; D not resolved. This CDR3 region has 17 residues. Germline loops: CDR1 SGHRS, CDR2 YFSETQ. V was shortened by 3 bases and J by 1 base, with 18 bases between the two germline ends. The CDR3 spells CASSWGDGSSGTDTQYF. In nucleotides, the CDR3 is TGCGCCAGCAGCTGGGGTGACGGATCCTCGGGCACAGATACGCAGTATTTT.

J is TRBJ2-7 and V is TRBV28; D gene uncertain. Trimming removed 3 bases at V and 5 bases at J, with 11 bases between. Germline-derived CDR1 and CDR2 are MDHEN and SYDVKM. The CDR3 is 13 residues long. The CDR3 DNA reads as TGTGCCAGCAGTTTCCAAAGCAACCACGAGCAGTACTTC. Protein: CASSFQSNHEQYF.

With respect to this clone: The sample has other DNA sequences that encode this CDR3 too. The chain uses TRBV27 and TRBJ2-1; 7 positions match TRBD1. The CDR3 loop spans 13 amino acids. Germline CDR1 MNHEY, CDR2 SMNVEV (reference sequence). After removal of 5 bases from V and 8 bases from J, the junction contained 6 bases not matched to a gene. The CDR3 reads CASSLRTGYEQFF. CDR3 sequence (DNA): TGTGCCAGCAGTCTCCGGACAGGCTATGAGCAGTTCTTC.

A word on this clone: Additional DNA sequences in this sample encode the identical CDR3. The chain is built from TRBV13 and TRBJ2-5, with D uncertain. The CDR3 runs 13 residues. The V gene lost 0 bases and the J gene lost 5 bases, with 7 bases spanning the gap. Per the germline V gene, CDR1 is PRHDT and CDR2 is FYEKMQ (reference sequence). In DNA, the CDR3 is TGTGCCAGCAGCTTAGGCCGGCAGGAGACCCAGTACTTC. Translation: CASSLGRQETQYF.

The V call is TRBV20-1, the J call TRBJ1-2; 7 nucleotides line up with TRBD1. The CDR3 is 11 amino acids. The germline CDR1 and CDR2 sequences are DFQATT and SNEGSKA (reference sequence). V lost 2 bases to trimming and J lost 6 bases; unmatched junction nucleotides: 0. CDR3 sequence reads: CSARQGDGYTF. As DNA, the CDR3 is TGCAGTGCTAGACAGGGGGATGGCTACACCTTC.